The T cell receptor (beta chain) described here comes from a study of blood T cell repertoires in COVID-19. Germline lookup yields CDR1 SGHRS and CDR2 YFSETQ. The V gene lost 0 bases and the J gene lost 4 bases, with 14 bases spanning the gap. The CDR3 contains 15 residues. Some clones are missing from TCRdb's copy, which holds only in-frame ones; the method was immunoSEQ multiplex PCR. Found here are 200,000 to 250,000 clones, 70% to 85% of them singletons; the top ten hold 7.5% to 10%. This chain links TRBV5-1 with TRBJ2-7; tentatively, D is TRBD1 (6 bases). Specimen: peripheral blood. The sequence derives from an older man with acute or convalescent COVID-19. This CDR3 is CASSLVPRGSYEQYF. In nucleotides, the CDR3 is TGCGCCAGCAGCTTGGTTCCCAGGGGATCTTACGAGCAGTACTTC.